This T cell receptor beta chain came from a study of T cell responses to AZD1222 COVID-19 vaccine. In the study overall: Pooled samples include second doses given at about 4 or 12 weeks. Whole-study findings and limits: Baseline serology detected seropositivity in only 5 to 7 AZD1222 recipients.

This clone was counted a few times. Its specificity is not known. V dropped 5 bases and J dropped 3 bases, with 18 bases sitting between them. CDR3 size: 15 residues. Germline CDR1 reads SGHNT; CDR2 reads YYREEE (reference sequence). Libraries were prepared by immunoSEQ multiplex PCR; TCRdb keeps only in-frame clonotypes and omits some of them. The table shows some 150,000 clones, with around nine tenths occurring only once. This TCR derives from an adult in good health. The sequencing used peripheral blood, collected on day 0 of AZD1222 vaccination. This rearrangement joins TRBV5-4 to TRBJ2-7, with a tentative D call TRBD2 (6 bases). CDR3 in DNA: TGTGCCAGCAGTCCTGCGGCGGGGTTAGGCTACGAGCAGTACTTC. Encoded protein: CASSPAAGLGYEQYF.